The rows below give T cell receptor beta chains drawn from one sample of a study of CD8 T cells in ankylosing spondylitis. TCRdb redid the calling of the 5' RACE reads with MiXCR, one entry per CDR3 protein. The data contain around 120,000 distinct CDR3 sequences, approximately 9.9% of them singletons. The sequencing input was blood, either unsorted or a sorted T cell fraction (not recorded which). The source is a male donor with ankylosing spondylitis or in good health (not recorded which). CDR3s include the opening cysteine and the closing phenylalanine or tryptophan. The order of the fields is V gene, D gene, J gene, clone size, CDR3 length, CDR3 DNA, CDR3 protein. A D gene is named only where the DNA matches it firmly. Rows give clone size only sometimes, using once, few, many, or a class for an expanded clone.

TRBV6-2/TRBV6-3	TRBD1	TRBJ1-2	many	13	TGTGCCAGCAGTCCCGGGACAGTACGTGGCTACACCTTC	CASSPGTVRGYTF
TRBV29-1	-	TRBJ1-2	-	13	TGCAGCGTTGCACAGCTGAATGCCTATGGCTACACCTTC	CSVAQLNAYGYTF
TRBV5-1	-	TRBJ2-1	-	15	TGCGCCAGCAGTTATGAGGGAGTTTCCTACAATGAGCAGTTCTTC	CASSYEGVSYNEQFF
TRBV3-1	-	TRBJ2-1	many	17	TGTGCCAGCAGCCAAGAGCAGGGGGGACAGTCTTACAATGAGCAGTTCTTC	CASSQEQGGQSYNEQFF
TRBV7-2	TRBD1	TRBJ2-5	many	15	TGTGCCAGCAGCTTGCCGACAGGGGGCGGTGAGACCCAGTACTTC	CASSLPTGGGETQYF
TRBV4-3	-	TRBJ2-3	-	16	TGCGCCAGCAGCCCACACAGTGATCTTAGCACAGATACGCAGTATTTT	CASSPHSDLSTDTQYF
TRBV28	TRBD1	TRBJ2-1	-	18	TGTGCCAGCAGCCTCCGGGACAGGGGGCGCTTCTCCTACAATGAGCAGTTCTTC	CASSLRDRGRFSYNEQFF
TRBV29-1	-	TRBJ1-1	few	15	TGCAGCGTTGTAACGTTCCCCCTTATGAACACTGAAGCTTTCTTT	CSVVTFPLMNTEAFF
TRBV7-2	-	TRBJ1-1	many	13	TGTGCCAGCAGCTGGGGGAGGAACACTGAAGCTTTCTTT	CASSWGRNTEAFF
TRBV9	-	TRBJ2-2	many	14	TGTGCCAGCAGCCAAACCATCCTACGCGGGGAGCTGTTTTTT	CASSQTILRGELFF
TRBV28	TRBD2	TRBJ2-7	few	15	TGTGCCAGCAGTCCTATTAGCGGGAGGCCCTACGAGCAGTACTTC	CASSPISGRPYEQYF
TRBV29-1	-	TRBJ2-1	-	15	TGCAGCGTTGAAGGTTTAGGGAGTTCCTACAATGAGCAGTTCTTC	CSVEGLGSSYNEQFF
TRBV7-2	-	TRBJ1-6	-	14	TGTGCCAGCAGCCCCCGTGCCTATAATTCACCCCTCCACTTT	CASSPRAYNSPLHF
TRBV7-9	-	TRBJ2-1	many	16	TGTGCCAGCAGCTCAAAACTAGCCCGGGCCTACAATGAGCAGTTCTTC	CASSSKLARAYNEQFF
TRBV29-1	TRBD1	TRBJ2-7	many	13	TGCAGCGTGGCGGGACAGGGGATCTACGAGCAGTACTTC	CSVAGQGIYEQYF
TRBV5-8	-	TRBJ2-1	many	17	TGTGCCAGCAGCTTGTGGTCGCGGGGAGTCTCCTACAATGAGCAGTTCTTC	CASSLWSRGVSYNEQFF
TRBV5-1	-	TRBJ2-5	few	15	TGCGCCAGCAGCTTGGACAACCCAGGTCGAGAGACCCAGTACTTC	CASSLDNPGRETQYF
TRBV6-1	-	TRBJ1-1	many	13	TGTGCCAGCAGTGAGGGGCCGGGGACTGAAGCTTTCTTT	CASSEGPGTEAFF
TRBV7-9	-	TRBJ2-7	many	13	TGTGCCAGCAGCTCCGGGACTCCCTACGAGCAGTACTTC	CASSSGTPYEQYF
TRBV12-3/TRBV12-4	TRBD2	TRBJ2-2	many	18	TGTGCCAGCAGTTTACCGGGACTAGCGGGAGCTTTCACCGGGGAGCTGTTTTTT	CASSLPGLAGAFTGELFF
TRBV5-1	-	TRBJ2-5	many	14	TGCGCCAGCAGCTGGGGTGGAAGCGAAGAGACCCAGTACTTC	CASSWGGSEETQYF
TRBV5-6	TRBD1	TRBJ2-4	many	15	TGTGCCAGCAGCTGGCCGGGACAGGGGATAAACATTCAGTACTTC	CASSWPGQGINIQYF
TRBV7-6	-	TRBJ2-3	-	17	TGTGCCAGCAGCACAGCGGTAAGGCGCCGGGATTACTGGGCGCAGTATTTC	CASSTAVRRRDYWAQYF
TRBV20-1	-	TRBJ2-3	many	14	TGCAGTGCTAGAGATCTGGCAGCATCAGATACGCAGTATTTT	CSARDLAASDTQYF